In this sample, the clone carrying this T cell receptor beta chain turned up a few times. This specimen belongs to a study of blood T cell repertoires in COVID-19. About the research overall: COVID-19 samples from acute and convalescent phases originated in the United States, Italy and Spain. Nucleic acid was either cDNA or gDNA, and it came from T cells, B-cell-depleted T cells, or PBMCs.

In the original workflow: Nucleated cell counts were estimated from reference gene primer amplification. Using immunoSEQ multiplex PCR, the repertoire was profiled, and TCRdb retains in-frame clones only, with some absent. V and J calls and clone size follow that table, whereas D and trimming were derived from the DNA. This sample yields 200,000 to 250,000 clones, of which approximately 84% are seen a single time; 6.5% to 9% belongs to the top ten. The germline V gene encodes CDR1 SGHRS and CDR2 YFSETQ. The germline V and J ends were trimmed by 3 bases and 5 bases, with 11 bases remaining between them. CDR3 length equals 13 residues.

The receptor was isolated from a woman in her fifties or sixties with active or convalescent COVID-19. Sample: peripheral blood. The chain carries TRBV5-1 and TRBJ1-1; D is undetermined. This chain's CDR3 is CASSSLPETEAFF. In DNA form, the CDR3 reads TGCGCCAGCAGCTCCCTGCCCGAGACTGAAGCTTTCTTT.